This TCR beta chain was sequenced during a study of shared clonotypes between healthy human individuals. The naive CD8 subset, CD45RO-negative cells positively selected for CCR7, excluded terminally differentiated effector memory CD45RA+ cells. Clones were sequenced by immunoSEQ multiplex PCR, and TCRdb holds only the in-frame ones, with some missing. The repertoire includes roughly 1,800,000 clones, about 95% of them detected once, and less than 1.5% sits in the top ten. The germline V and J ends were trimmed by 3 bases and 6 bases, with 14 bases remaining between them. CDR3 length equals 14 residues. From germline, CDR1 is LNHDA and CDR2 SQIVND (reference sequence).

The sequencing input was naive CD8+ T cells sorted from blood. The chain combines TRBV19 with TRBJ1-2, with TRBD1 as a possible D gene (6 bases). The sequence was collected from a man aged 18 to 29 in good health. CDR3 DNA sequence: TGTGCCAGTAGTATCGGGGGCTCGCACCATGGCTACACCTTC. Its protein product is CASSIGGSHHGYTF. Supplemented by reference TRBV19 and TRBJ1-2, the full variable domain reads DGGITQSPKYLFRKEGQNVTLSCEQNLNHDAMYWYRQDPGQGLRLIYYSQIVNDFQKGDIAEGYSVSREKKESFPLTVTSAQKNPTAFYLCASSIGGSHHGYTFGSGTRLTVV.